The source of this T cell receptor (beta chain) is a study of control samples from healthy donors and cancer patients. TCRdb's copy holds only in-frame clones and misses some; the assay was immunoSEQ multiplex PCR. This sample has some 120,000 clones, with 70% to 90% found just once. The CDR3 contains 15 residues. V was clipped by 0 bases and J by 4 bases, with 11 bases between them. CDR1 is SGDLS, CDR2 YYNGEE, per germline. This clone showed up just once. The V gene is TRBV9, the J gene TRBJ1-5, with D maybe TRBD1 (6 bases). This receptor was obtained from a woman between 65 and 79 years old in good health. The specimen sequenced was blood. DNA for the CDR3: TGTGCCAGCAGCGTAGAGTCAGGGGCAAATCAGCCCCAGCATTTT. Translation gives CASSVESGANQPQHF.